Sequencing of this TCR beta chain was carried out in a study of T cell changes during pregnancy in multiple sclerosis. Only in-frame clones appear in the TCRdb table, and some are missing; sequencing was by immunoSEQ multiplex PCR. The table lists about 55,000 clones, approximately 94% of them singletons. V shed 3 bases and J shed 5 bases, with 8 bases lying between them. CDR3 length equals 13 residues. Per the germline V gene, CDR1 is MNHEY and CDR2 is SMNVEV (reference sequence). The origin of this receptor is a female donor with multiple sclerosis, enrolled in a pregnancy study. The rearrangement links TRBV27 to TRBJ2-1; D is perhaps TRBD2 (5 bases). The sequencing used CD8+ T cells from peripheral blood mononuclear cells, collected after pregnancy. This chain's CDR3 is CASSLSGDNEQFF. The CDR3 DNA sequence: TGTGCCAGCAGTTTGTCCGGGGACAATGAGCAGTTCTTC.